This TCR beta chain came from a study of prognosis after radiotherapy for stage I lung cancer. Study background: Whereas more than ten patients had adenocarcinoma, squamous cell carcinoma was the tumor in six to eight.

CDR1 is MNHEY, CDR2 SVGAGI, per germline. V shed 0 bases and J shed 5 bases, with 19 bases lying between them. This CDR3 spans 17 amino acids. By two-round multiplex PCR, the TCR beta CDR3 was amplified from genomic DNA. Primers were specific to each TRBV and TRBJ gene in first-round PCR. TCRdb re-called the multiplex PCR reads through MiXCR, storing one row per CDR3 protein. The sample has 26,000 or so distinct CDR3 sequences, 30% seen once. This clonotype occurred many times. Sequences were derived from PBMCs, sampled before or after stereotactic body radiation therapy (not recorded which). The gene calls are TRBV6-5 and TRBJ1-2, with D possibly matching TRBD1 (5 bases). This TCR came from a donor older than 45 with non-small cell lung cancer. The CDR3 protein is CASSYSISAGDSYGYTF. DNA for the CDR3: TGTGCCAGCAGTTACTCGATATCGGCGGGGGACTCTTATGGCTACACCTTC.